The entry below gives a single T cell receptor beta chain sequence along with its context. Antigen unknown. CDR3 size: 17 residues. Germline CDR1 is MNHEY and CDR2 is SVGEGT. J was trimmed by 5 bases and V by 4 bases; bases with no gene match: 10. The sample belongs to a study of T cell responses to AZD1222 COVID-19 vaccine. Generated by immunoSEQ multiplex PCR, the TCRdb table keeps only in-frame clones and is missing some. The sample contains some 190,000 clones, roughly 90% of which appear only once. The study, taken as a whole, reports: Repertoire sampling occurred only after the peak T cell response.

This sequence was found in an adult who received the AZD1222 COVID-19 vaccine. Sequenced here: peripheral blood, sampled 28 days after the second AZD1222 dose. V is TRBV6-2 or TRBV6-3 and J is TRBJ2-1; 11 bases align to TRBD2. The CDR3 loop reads CASSSQTSGGLHNEQFF. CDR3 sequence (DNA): TGTGCCAGCAGTTCCCAAACTAGCGGGGGACTCCACAATGAGCAGTTCTTC.